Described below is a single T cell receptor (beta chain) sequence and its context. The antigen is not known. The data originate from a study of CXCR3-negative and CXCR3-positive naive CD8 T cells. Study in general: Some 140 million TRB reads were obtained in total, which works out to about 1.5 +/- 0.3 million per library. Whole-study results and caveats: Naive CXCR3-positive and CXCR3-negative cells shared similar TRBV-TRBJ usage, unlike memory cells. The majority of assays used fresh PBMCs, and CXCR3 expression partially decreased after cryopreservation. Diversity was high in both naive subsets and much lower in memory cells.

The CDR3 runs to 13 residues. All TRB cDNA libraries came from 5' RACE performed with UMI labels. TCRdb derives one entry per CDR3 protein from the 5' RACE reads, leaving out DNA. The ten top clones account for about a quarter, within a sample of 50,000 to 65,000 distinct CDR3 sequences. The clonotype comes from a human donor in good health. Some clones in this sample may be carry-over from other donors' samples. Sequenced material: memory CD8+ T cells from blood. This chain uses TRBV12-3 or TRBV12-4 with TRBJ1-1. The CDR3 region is CASSGSPRGEAFF.